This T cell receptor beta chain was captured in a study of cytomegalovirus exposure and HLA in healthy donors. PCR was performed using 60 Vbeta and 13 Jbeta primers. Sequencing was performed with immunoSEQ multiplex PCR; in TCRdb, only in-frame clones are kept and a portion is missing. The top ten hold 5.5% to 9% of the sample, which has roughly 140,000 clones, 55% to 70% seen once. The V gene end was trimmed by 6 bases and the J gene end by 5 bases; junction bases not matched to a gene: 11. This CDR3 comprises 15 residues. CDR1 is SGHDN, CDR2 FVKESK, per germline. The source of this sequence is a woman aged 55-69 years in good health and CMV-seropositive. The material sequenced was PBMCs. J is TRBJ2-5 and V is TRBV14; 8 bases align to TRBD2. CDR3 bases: TGTGCCAGCAGTAGGAACGGGAGGGCCCAGGAGACCCAGTACTTC. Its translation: CASSRNGRAQETQYF. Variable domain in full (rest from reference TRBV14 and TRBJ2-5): EAGVTQFPSHSVIEKGQTVTLRCDPISGHDNLYWYRRVMGKEIKFLLHFVKESKQDESGMPNNRFLAERTGGTYSTLKVQPAELEDSGVYFCASSRNGRAQETQYFGPGTRLLVL.